This T cell receptor (beta chain) was observed in a study of chemoradiotherapy in HPV16-positive cancers. Of note for this clone: Its antigen is not known.

CDR3 length: 14 residues. Trimming removed 0 bases at V and 5 bases at J, with 12 bases between. CDR1 and CDR2 (germline): SGHTS, YDEGEE. General observations from the study: Non-HPV-specific T cells did not expand in tumors during treatment, whereas candidate HPV-specific clones and E7-related motifs did. Functional assays defining HPV-specific T cells used only a couple of HPV16-positive patients.

Data came from immunoSEQ multiplex PCR; TCRdb stores just in-frame clones and leaves some out. Altogether approximately 15,000 clones are present, about 90% being singletons, with the ten largest covering approximately 3.5%. The clonotype originates from a human donor with HPV-associated anogenital cancer. The gene calls are TRBV5-8 and TRBJ2-7; D uncertain. The sequencing used blood, collected from a patient who underwent chemoradiotherapy. The CDR3 DNA reads TGTGCCAGCAGCTTGGACGTCTACCCACACGAGCAGTACTTC. Translation gives CASSLDVYPHEQYF.